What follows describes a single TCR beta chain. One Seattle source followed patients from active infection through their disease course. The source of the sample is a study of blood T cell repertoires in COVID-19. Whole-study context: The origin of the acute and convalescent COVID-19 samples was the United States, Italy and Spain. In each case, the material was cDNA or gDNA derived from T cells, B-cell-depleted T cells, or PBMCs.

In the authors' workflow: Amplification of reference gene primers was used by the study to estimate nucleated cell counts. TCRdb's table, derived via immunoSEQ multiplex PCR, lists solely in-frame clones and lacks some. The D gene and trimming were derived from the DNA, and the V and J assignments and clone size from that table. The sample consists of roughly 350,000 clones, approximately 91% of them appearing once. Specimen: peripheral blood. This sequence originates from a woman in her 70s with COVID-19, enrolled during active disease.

The CDR3 spells CASGQEFSQPQHF. The DNA of the CDR3 is TGTGCCAGCGGACAGGAATTCAGTCAGCCCCAGCATTTT. The rearrangement links TRBV2 to TRBJ1-5; 7 bases align to TRBD1. CDR3 size: 13 residues. Germline V gives CDR1 SNHLY, CDR2 FYNNEI. Losses at the gene ends were 8 bases for V and 6 bases for J; bases not matched to a gene: 7.